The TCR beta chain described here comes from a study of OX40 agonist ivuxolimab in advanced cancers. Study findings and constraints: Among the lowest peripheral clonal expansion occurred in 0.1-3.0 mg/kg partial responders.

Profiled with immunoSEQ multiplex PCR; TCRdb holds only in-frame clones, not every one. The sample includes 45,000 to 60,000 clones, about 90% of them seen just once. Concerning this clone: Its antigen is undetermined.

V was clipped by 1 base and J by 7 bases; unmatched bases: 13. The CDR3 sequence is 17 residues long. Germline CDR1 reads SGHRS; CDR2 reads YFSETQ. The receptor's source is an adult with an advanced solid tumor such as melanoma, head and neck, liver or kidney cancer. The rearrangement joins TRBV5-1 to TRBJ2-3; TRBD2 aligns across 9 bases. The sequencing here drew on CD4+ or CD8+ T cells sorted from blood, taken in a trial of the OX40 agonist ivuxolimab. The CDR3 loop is CASSLYVASGVDYTQYF. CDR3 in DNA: TGCGCCAGCAGCTTGTACGTGGCTAGCGGGGTCGACTATACGCAGTATTTT. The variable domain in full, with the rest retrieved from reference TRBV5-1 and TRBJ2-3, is KAGVTQTPRYLIKTRGQQVTLSCSPISGHRSVSWYQQTPGQGLQFLFEYFSETQRNKGNFPGRFSGRQFSNSRSEMNVSTLELGDSALYLCASSLYVASGVDYTQYFGPGTRLTVL.